This T cell receptor (beta chain) was sequenced in a study of blood T cell repertoires in COVID-19. The overall study: The analysed material was cDNA or gDNA that came from T cells, B-cell-depleted T cells, or PBMCs.

Ages ranged from about 18 to 89 years, with residence in under 25 US areas. Each participant's cohort was designated according to participant-reported clinical history. CDR1 is MNHEY, CDR2 SVGAGI, per germline. This CDR3 comprises 15 residues. V shed 0 bases and J shed 5 bases, with 8 bases lying between them. This table comes from immunoSEQ multiplex PCR, and its TCRdb copy is limited to in-frame clones, with some not included. Of 300,000 to 500,000 clones in the sample, 70% to 90% were seen once. The TCR was taken from a woman in her 30s with acute COVID-19. Sequencing was carried out using PBMCs or T cells enriched from blood (not recorded which). This chain links TRBV6-5 with TRBJ1-6; TRBD1 might be the D (6 bases). DNA of the CDR3: TGTGCCAGCAGTTACTCACAGGGTCATAATTCACCCCTCCACTTT. Protein product: CASSYSQGHNSPLHF.